This T cell receptor beta chain originates from a study of T cells in Graves' hyperthyroidism and ophthalmopathy. This clonotype showed up many times. RNA transcripts were the template for amplifying TCR beta CDR3 regions. The HTBI primer set served for first-round RT-PCR of the TCR CDR3. In TCRdb, the multiplex PCR reads were re-called with MiXCR into one record per CDR3 protein. The table records about 560,000 distinct CDR3 sequences, 16% of them present only once. Germline lookup yields CDR1 MNHNS and CDR2 SASEGT. V was shortened by 8 bases and J by 5 bases, with 22 bases between the two germline ends. The CDR3 length is 16 residues. The study enrolled patients aged 18 to 65 with newly diagnosed hyperthyroidism of under 2 months' duration. Not enrolled were patients with uncontrolled infection, other autoimmune disease, pregnancy or lactation. PBMCs stemmed from 10 ml fresh peripheral blood.

The V call is TRBV6-1, the J call TRBJ2-1, with no clear D. Sequencing input: blood. This sequence was found in a woman aged 18-29 years with Graves' hyperthyroidism. The CDR3 reads CASRRQMGATHNEQFF. The CDR3, as DNA: TGTGCCAGCCGTCGTCAGATGGGTGCCACCCACAATGAGCAGTTCTTC.